The entry below gives a single T cell receptor (beta chain) sequence along with its context. This sample stems from a study of shared clonotypes between healthy human individuals. Study details: Three CD4 naive, three CD4 memory, two CD8 naive and one CD8 memory plate were used per donor.

Produced via immunoSEQ multiplex PCR; TCRdb's table is partial and in-frame only. The data show some 2.1 million clones, approximately 92% seen once. Terminally differentiated effector memory CD45RA+ cells were excluded by CCR7 positive selection of CD45RO-negative cells. Recent vaccinations or acute infections were absent in the healthy HIV-negative adult donors. In germline, CDR1 is MDHEN, CDR2 SYDVKM. V lost 5 bases and J 6 bases, leaving 14 bases between the germline ends. The CDR3 length is 14 residues. The sample taken for sequencing was naive CD8+ T cells from PBMCs. The chain joins TRBV28 to TRBJ1-5; the D is unclear. This TCR derives from a man aged 18 to 29 in good health. Some clones in this sample may be carry-over from other donors' samples. The chain's CDR3 is CASSPSQWGQPQHF. Written as DNA, the CDR3 is TGTGCCAGCAGTCCATCGCAGTGGGGTCAGCCCCAGCATTTT.